This T cell receptor (beta chain) was sequenced in a study of T cell repertoires in cytomegalovirus infection. This CDR3 contains 14 residues. The germline gives CDR1 MNHNS, CDR2 SASEGT. Broader study findings: What dominated the ex vivo response were HLA-C-restricted CMV-specific TCR beta clonotypes. Carriers of CMV plus the relevant HLA were identified by cumulative public TCR beta family frequency.

As for this clonotype: Its specificity is not known. A much larger clone differs from this one at a single base, so this may be a read error.

TCRdb reprocessed the reads with MiXCR, giving one entry per CDR3 protein. This sample has some 700,000 distinct CDR3 sequences, with roughly 35% found just once. The origin of this receptor is a human donor in good health (CMV status not recorded). Some clones in this sample may be carry-over from other donors' samples. This chain links TRBV6-1 with TRBJ1-6; D may be TRBD1 (5 bases). Sequencing input: PBMCs. The CDR3 DNA sequence: TGTGACAGCAGTGAAGAGACAGATAATTCACCCCTCCACTTT. This gives the protein CDSSEETDNSPLHF.